These 5 T cell receptor beta chains came from one sample sequenced in a study of cytomegalovirus exposure and HLA in healthy donors. The PCR was carried out with 60 Vbeta primers and 13 Jbeta primers. Repertoires were generated with immunoSEQ multiplex PCR, while TCRdb's copy carries only in-frame clones and drops some. This table holds approximately 160,000 clones, 75% to 80% found once. Sequenced sample: PBMCs. These receptors all stem from a woman aged 40-49 years in good health and CMV-seropositive.

J is TRBJ1-2 and V is TRBV2; 8 bases align to TRBD1. Germline CDR1 is SNHLY and CDR2 is FYNNEI. The CDR3 is 15 residues long. V trimming: 5 bases; J trimming: 7 bases; junction bases outside the gene matches: 12. The CDR3 DNA reads as TGTGCCAGCAGTCCCGGACAGGGTGGTTCTCTTGGCTACACCTTC. Protein sequence: CASSPGQGGSLGYTF.

This chain connects TRBV6-1 to TRBJ1-2, with 11 bases matching TRBD1. The CDR3 extends over 13 amino acids. Trimming cost V 6 bases and J 9 bases; bases outside gene matches: 6. In germline, CDR1 is MNHNS, CDR2 SASEGT. The CDR3 coding sequence is TGTGCCAGCAGGGACGGGACAGGGGGTAGCTACACCTTC. This translates into CASRDGTGGSYTF.

V gene TRBV6-1 combines with J gene TRBJ2-1; 13 bases map to TRBD2. The J segment lost 5 bases and the V segment lost 4 bases, leaving 2 bases of the junction unmatched. CDR3 length equals 15 residues. Germline CDR1 MNHNS, CDR2 SASEGT. The CDR3 DNA follows: TGTGCCAGCAGTGTGGGACTAGCGGGGAACAATGAGCAGTTCTTC. Translated, it gives CASSVGLAGNNEQFF.

This chain uses TRBV6-5 with TRBJ2-1, with 8 positions matching TRBD1. The germline gives CDR1 MNHEY, CDR2 SVGAGI. The CDR3 is 15 residues long. V lost 6 bases, J lost 6 bases, and 10 bases stayed unmatched. As DNA, the CDR3 is TGTGCCAGCAGCCTTAGCCAGGGGGCTTCCAATGAGCAGTTCTTC. Translating gives CASSLSQGASNEQFF.

The V and J genes are TRBV2 and TRBJ2-7; 11 nucleotides match TRBD2. This CDR3 is built from 16 residues. Germline CDR1 reads SNHLY; CDR2 reads FYNNEI. J was trimmed by 1 base and V by 7 bases; bases with no gene match: 9. As DNA, the CDR3 is TGTGCCAGCACCAGAGGAGGGACTAGCGGATCCTACGAGCAGTACTTC. Encoded protein: CASTRGGTSGSYEQYF.